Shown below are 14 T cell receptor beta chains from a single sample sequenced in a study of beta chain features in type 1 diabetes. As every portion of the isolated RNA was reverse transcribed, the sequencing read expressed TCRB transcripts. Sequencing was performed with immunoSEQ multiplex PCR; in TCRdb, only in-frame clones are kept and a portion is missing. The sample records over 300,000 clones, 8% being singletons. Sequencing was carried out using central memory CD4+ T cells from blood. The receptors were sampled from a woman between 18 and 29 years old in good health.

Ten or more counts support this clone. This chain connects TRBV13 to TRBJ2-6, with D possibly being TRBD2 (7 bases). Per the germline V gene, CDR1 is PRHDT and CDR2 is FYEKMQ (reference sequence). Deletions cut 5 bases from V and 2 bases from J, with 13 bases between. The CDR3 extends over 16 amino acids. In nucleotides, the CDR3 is TGTGCCAGCAGCGTCACAGGGAGGGCTGGGGCCAACGTCCTGACTTTC. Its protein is CASSVTGRAGANVLTF.

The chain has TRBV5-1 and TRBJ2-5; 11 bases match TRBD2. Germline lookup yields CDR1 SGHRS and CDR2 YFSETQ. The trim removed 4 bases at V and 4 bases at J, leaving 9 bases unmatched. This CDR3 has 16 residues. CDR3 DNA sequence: TGCGCCAGCAGCCAGGGGACTAGCGGAGGAGGAGAGACCCAGTACTTC. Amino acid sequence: CASSQGTSGGGETQYF.

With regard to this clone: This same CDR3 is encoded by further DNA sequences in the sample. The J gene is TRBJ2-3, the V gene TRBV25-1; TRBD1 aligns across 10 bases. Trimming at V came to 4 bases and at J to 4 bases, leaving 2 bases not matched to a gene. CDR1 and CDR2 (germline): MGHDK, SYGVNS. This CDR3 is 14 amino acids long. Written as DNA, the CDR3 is TGTGCCAGCAGTGGGACAGGGGGAGCAGATACGCAGTATTTT. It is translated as CASSGTGGADTQYF.

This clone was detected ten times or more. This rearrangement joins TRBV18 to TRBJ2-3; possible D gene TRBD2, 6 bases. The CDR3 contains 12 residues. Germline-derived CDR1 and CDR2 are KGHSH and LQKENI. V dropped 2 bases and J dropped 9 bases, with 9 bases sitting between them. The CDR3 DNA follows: TGTGCCAGCTCACCAGGGGAGGAAACGCAGTATTTT. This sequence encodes CASSPGEETQYF.

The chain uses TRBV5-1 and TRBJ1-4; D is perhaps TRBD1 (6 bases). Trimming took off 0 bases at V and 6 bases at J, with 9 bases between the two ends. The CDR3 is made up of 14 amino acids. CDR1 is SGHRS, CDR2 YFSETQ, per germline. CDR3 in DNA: TGCGCCAGCAGCTTGGCGGGGGCGGATGAAAAACTGTTTTTT. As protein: CASSLAGADEKLFF.

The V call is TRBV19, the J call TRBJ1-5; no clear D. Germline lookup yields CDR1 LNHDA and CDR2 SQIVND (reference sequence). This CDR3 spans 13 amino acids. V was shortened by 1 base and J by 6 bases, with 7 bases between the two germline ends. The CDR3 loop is CASSIGFSQPQHF. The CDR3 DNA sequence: TGTGCCAGTAGTATAGGATTCAGTCAGCCCCAGCATTTT.

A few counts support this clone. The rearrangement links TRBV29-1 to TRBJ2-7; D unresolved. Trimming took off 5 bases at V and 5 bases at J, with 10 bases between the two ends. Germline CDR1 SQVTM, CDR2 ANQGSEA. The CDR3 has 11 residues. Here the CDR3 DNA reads TGCAGCGTTACCCTGGGCCACGAGCAGTACTTC. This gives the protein CSVTLGHEQYF.

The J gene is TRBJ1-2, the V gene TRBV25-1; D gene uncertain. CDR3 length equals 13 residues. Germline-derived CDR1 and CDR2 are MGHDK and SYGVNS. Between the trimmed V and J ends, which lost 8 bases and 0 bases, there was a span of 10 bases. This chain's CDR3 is CASASWPNYGYTF. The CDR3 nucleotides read TGTGCCAGCGCCTCCTGGCCTAACTATGGCTACACCTTC.

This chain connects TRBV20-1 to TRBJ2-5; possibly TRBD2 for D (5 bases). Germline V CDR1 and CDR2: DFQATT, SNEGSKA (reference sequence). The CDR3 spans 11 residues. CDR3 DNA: TGCAGCCTCTCGACGGGGGAGACCCAGTACTTC. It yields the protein CSLSTGETQYF.

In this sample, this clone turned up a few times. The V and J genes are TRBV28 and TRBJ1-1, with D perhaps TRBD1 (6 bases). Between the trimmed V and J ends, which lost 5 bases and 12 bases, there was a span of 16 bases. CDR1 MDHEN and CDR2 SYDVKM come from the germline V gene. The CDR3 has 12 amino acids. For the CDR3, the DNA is TGTGCCAGCAGTGTTATACGGGACATTTCTTTCTTT. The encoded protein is CASSVIRDISFF.

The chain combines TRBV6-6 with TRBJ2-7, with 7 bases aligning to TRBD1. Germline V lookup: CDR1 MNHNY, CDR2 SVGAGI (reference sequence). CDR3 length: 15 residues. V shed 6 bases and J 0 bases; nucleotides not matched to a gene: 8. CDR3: CASRNGQASSYEQYF. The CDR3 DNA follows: TGTGCCAGCAGAAACGGACAGGCAAGCTCCTACGAGCAGTACTTC.

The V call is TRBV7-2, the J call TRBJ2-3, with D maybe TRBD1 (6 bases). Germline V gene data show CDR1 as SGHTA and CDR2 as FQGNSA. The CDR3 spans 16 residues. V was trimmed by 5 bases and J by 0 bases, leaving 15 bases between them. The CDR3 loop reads CASSPGGQRSTDTQYF. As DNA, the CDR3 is TGTGCCAGCAGCCCAGGAGGACAGAGAAGCACAGATACGCAGTATTTT.

CDR3 nucleotides: TGTGCCAGCAGCGCGGTACAACTAGCGGGCAGGAACACCGGGGAGCTGTTTTTT. It translates to CASSAVQLAGRNTGELFF. V is TRBV2 and J is TRBJ2-2, with TRBD2 matching over 9 bases. The CDR3 is 18 amino acids. Germline V gives CDR1 SNHLY, CDR2 FYNNEI. Trimming removed 6 bases from V and 1 base from J; junction bases left unmatched: 12.

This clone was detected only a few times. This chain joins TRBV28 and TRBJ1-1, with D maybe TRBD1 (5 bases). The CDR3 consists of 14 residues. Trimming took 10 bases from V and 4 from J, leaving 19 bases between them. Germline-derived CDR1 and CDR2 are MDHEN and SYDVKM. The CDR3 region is CATTEKGIRTEAFF. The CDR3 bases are TGTGCCACCACCGAGAAGGGGATTCGCACTGAAGCTTTCTTT.